The text below deals with one T cell receptor beta chain. The antigen is undetermined. This record belongs to a study of tumor-infiltrating lymphocytes in primary liver carcinoma. Looking at the study overall: With diameters of about 4 to 10 cm, tumors were stage T1-T3 N0M0.

V lost 0 bases to trimming and J lost 13 bases, with 22 bases between them. The CDR3 has 15 residues. CDR1 and CDR2 from the germline V gene are MDHEN and SYDVKM. Study-level results: Compared with blood, tumor repertoires held significantly more in their top 250 clones. Only about 7.5-25% of top clones spanned all five tumor regions.

Investigators took RNA and DNA out together from roughly 21-30 mg of unsorted bulk tissue. Sampling of each tumor involved five separate regions. The investigators made TCR beta cDNA from approximately 0.5 ug total RNA, using a constant-region primer. Three rounds of nested multiplex PCR with slightly modified ARM-PCR produced TCR beta libraries. Each of the first two PCR rounds ran roughly 10 cycles with TRBV1-TRBV30 forward and C-beta reverse primers. One entry per CDR3 protein results from TCRdb running MiXCR on the multiplex PCR reads. The table shows 150,000 to 200,000 distinct CDR3 sequences, with 70% to 90% occurring only once.

The TCR sequence derives from a man aged 35-49 years with primary liver carcinoma and hepatitis B virus infection. The V gene is TRBV28, the J gene TRBJ2-7; possibly TRBD2 for D (6 bases). Sequences were obtained from tumor tissue from primary liver carcinoma. CDR3 nucleotides: TGTGCCAGCAGTTTATGGGGCGGGAACATGGTCGAGCCATACTTC. Its protein is CASSLWGGNMVEPYF.